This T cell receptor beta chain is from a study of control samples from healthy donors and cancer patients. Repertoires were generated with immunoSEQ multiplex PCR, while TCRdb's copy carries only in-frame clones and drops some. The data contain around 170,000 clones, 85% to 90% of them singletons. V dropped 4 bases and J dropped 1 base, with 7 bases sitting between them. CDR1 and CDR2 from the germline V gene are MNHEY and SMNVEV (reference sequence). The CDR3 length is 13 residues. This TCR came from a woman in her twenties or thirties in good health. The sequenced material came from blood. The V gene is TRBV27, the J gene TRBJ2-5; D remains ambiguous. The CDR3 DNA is TGTGCCAGCAGTTCCTACCCCCAAGAGACCCAGTACTTC. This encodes CASSSYPQETQYF.